These T cell receptor beta chains were read from a single sample in a study of identifying expanded T cells in peripheral blood. Measured with immunoSEQ multiplex PCR; TCRdb has only the in-frame clones, and not every one. The profile shows 100,000 to 150,000 clones, approximately 88% of them singletons. Source material: blood. Receptor source: a person aged 18-70 years in good health. Each CDR3 is given with its conserved first and last residue. The D gene is left open where the match is weak. Some rows have no size entry. The others give once, few or many, or a class for an expanded clone.

V: TRBV7-3
size: -
D: TRBD1
J: TRBJ2-3
DNA: TGTGCCAGCAGATCGGACAGGGGTGACACAGATACGCAGTATTTT
CDR3: CASRSDRGDTDTQYF

V: TRBV10-2
size: few
D: TRBD1
J: TRBJ1-1
DNA: TGCGCCAGCAGTGAGCGGACAGGGACGAGGAACACTGAAGCTTTCTTT
CDR3: CASSERTGTRNTEAFF

V: TRBV5-4
size: -
D: -
J: TRBJ2-3
DNA: TGTGCCAGCAGCTCGGGCGGGGAACGATACACAGATACGCAGTATTTT
CDR3: CASSSGGERYTDTQYF

V: TRBV27
size: -
D: -
J: TRBJ2-3
DNA: TGTGCCAGCAGTTTTAGGGGCGCGGTCACAGATACGCAGTATTTT
CDR3: CASSFRGAVTDTQYF

V: TRBV7-2
size: few
D: -
J: TRBJ1-2
DNA: TGTGCCAGCAGCCCGCCGGCCGCGAGGGCGGGCTACACCTTC
CDR3: CASSPPAARAGYTF

V: TRBV30
size: few
D: TRBD1
J: TRBJ1-5
DNA: TGTGCCTGGAGTGTACAGGGGAATCAGCCCCAGCATTTT
CDR3: CAWSVQGNQPQHF

V: TRBV5-1
size: -
D: -
J: TRBJ1-4
DNA: TGCGCCAGCAGTGGGCAGGGCTATGAAAAACTGTTTTTT
CDR3: CASSGQGYEKLFF

V: TRBV5-1
size: few
D: -
J: TRBJ1-1
DNA: TGCGCCAGCGGACCGACAGCCTTGAACACTGAAGCTTTCTTT
CDR3: CASGPTALNTEAFF

V: TRBV29-1
size: few
D: -
J: TRBJ1-2
DNA: TGCAGCGTCCGGCGTGGGGACTATGGCTACACCTTC
CDR3: CSVRRGDYGYTF

V: TRBV30
size: -
D: -
J: TRBJ1-6
DNA: TGTGCCTGGAGTGGGATTAGAAACTTTAACTATAATTCACCCCTCCACTTT
CDR3: CAWSGIRNFNYNSPLHF

V: TRBV7-8
size: -
D: TRBD1
J: TRBJ1-1
DNA: TGTGCCAGCAGCCTGACAACCCCCAGGGGGCAGCGCACTGAAGCTTTCTTT
CDR3: CASSLTTPRGQRTEAFF

V: TRBV5-6
size: once
D: TRBD1
J: TRBJ1-1
DNA: TGTGCCAGCAGCACCTACAGGGGGGCTGAAGCTTTCTTT
CDR3: CASSTYRGAEAFF

V: TRBV5-1
size: few
D: TRBD2
J: TRBJ2-1
DNA: TGCGCCAGCAGCTGGACTAGCGGGTCACCTTCCTACAATGAGCAGTTCTTC
CDR3: CASSWTSGSPSYNEQFF

V: TRBV2
size: -
D: -
J: TRBJ1-4
DNA: TGTGCCAGCAGAAGGACAACAACTAATGAAAAACTGTTTTTT
CDR3: CASRRTTTNEKLFF

V: TRBV25-1
size: -
D: TRBD1
J: TRBJ2-1
DNA: TGTGCCAGCAGTGACTCTGGGACAGCCATCAATGAGCAGTTCTTC
CDR3: CASSDSGTAINEQFF

V: TRBV7-9
size: -
D: -
J: TRBJ2-7
DNA: TGTGCCAGCAGCGGGGGTACCGAGCAGTACTTC
CDR3: CASSGGTEQYF

V: TRBV6-1
size: -
D: TRBD1
J: TRBJ1-1
DNA: TGTGCCAGCAGTTTGACAGGGGCTAAGACGGAAGCTTTCTTT
CDR3: CASSLTGAKTEAFF